This T cell receptor beta chain appears in the sequencing data of a study of T cell responses to AZD1222 COVID-19 vaccine. Details on this clone: As yet, its antigen is unknown.

Study-level findings and limits: Reports indicate that nearly half of spike-specific TCRs are directed at unmutated variant regions.

Clones were read by immunoSEQ multiplex PCR, and TCRdb kept only the in-frame ones, dropping some. The sample lists fewer than 120,000 clones; less than 95% were seen once. The sample was peripheral blood, taken on day 0 of AZD1222 vaccination. The clonotype originates from an adult in good health.

DNA for the CDR3: TGTGCCAGCACCCGGGGAGTCGGACTTGGTTCCTACGAGCAGTACTTC. Protein sequence: CASTRGVGLGSYEQYF. This chain links TRBV11-2 with TRBJ2-7; possibly TRBD2 for D (5 bases). The CDR3 extends over 16 amino acids. V was cut by 7 bases and J by 1 base, with 20 bases left in between. Germline V gene sequence: CDR1 SGHAT, CDR2 FQNNGV.